This T cell receptor beta chain is drawn from a study of immune characterization of retroperitoneal liposarcoma. This CDR3 contains 19 residues. Germline CDR1 reads SGHNT; CDR2 reads YENEEA. TCRdb passed the PCR reads through MiXCR, listing each CDR3 protein once. The data show about 8,000 distinct CDR3 sequences, with about 47% seen just once and 10% held by the top ten. The source of this sequence is a male donor with retroperitoneal liposarcoma. V gene TRBV11-3 combines with J gene TRBJ2-5; tentatively, D is TRBD1 (5 bases). The tail of the sequence fits TRBJ2-7 better, so the J call may be wrong. The sample consisted of tumor tissue. The chain's CDR3 is CASSFGRLPGRALPGEQYF. CDR3 DNA: TGTGCCAGCAGCTTCGGTCGTCTTCCGGGCAGGGCGCTCCCTGGCGAGCAGTACTTC.